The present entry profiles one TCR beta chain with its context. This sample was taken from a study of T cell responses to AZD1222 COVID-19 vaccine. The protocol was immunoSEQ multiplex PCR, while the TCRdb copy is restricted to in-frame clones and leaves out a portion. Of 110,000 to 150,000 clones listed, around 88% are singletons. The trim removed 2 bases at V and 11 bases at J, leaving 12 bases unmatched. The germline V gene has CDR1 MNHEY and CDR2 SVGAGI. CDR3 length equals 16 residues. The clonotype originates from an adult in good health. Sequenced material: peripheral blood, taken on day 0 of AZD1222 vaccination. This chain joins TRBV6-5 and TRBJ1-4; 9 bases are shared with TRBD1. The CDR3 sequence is CASSYRTGTGNQKLFF. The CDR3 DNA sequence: TGTGCCAGCAGTTACCGGACCGGGACAGGGAATCAGAAACTGTTTTTT.